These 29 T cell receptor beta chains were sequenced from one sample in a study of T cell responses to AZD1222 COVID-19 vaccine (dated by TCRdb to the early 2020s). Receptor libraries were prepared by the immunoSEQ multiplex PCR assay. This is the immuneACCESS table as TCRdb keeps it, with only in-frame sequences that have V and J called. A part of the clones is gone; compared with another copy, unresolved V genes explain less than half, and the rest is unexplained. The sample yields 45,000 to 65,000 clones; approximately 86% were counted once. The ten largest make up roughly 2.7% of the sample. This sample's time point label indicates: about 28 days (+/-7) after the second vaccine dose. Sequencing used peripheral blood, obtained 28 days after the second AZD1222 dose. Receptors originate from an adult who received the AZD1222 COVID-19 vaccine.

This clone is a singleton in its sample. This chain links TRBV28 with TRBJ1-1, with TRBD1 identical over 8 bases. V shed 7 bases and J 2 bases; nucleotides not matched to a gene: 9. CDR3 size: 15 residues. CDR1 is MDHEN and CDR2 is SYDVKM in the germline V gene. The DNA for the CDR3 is TGTGCCAGCACCTGGGGGGCAGGGGGCAACACTGAAGCTTTCTTT. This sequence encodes CASTWGAGGNTEAFF.

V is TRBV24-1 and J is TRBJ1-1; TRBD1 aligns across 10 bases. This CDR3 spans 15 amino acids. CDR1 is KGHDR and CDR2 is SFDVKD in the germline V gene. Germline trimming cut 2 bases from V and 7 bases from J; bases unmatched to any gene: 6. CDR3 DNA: TGTGCCACCAGTGATTCGACAGGGGGCTCGAGTGAAGCTTTCTTT. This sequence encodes CATSDSTGGSSEAFF.

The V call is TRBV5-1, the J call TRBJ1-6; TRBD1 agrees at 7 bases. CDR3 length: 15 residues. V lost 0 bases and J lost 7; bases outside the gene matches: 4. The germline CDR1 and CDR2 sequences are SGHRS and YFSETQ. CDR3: CASSLAGTANSPLHF. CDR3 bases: TGCGCCAGCAGCTTGGCAGGGACAGCAAATTCACCCCTCCACTTT.

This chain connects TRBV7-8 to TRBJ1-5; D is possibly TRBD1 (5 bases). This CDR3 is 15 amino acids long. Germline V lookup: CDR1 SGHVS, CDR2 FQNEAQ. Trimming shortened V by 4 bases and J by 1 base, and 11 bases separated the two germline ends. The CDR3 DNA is TGTGCCAGCAGCTCCGGGGGGGGGAGCAATCAGCCCCAGCATTTT. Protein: CASSSGGGSNQPQHF.

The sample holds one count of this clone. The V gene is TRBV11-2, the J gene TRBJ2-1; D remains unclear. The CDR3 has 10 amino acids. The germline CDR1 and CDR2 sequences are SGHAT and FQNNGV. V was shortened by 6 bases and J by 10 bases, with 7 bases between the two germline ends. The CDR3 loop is CASSFSEQFF. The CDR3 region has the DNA TGTGCCAGCAGTTTCAGCGAGCAGTTCTTC.

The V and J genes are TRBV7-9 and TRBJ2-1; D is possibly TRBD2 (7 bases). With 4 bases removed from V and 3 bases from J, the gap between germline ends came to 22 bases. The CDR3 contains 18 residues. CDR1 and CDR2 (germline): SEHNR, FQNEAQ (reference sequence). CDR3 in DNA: TGTGCCAGCAGCTCAAGACTAGCCCGAGGGGGGGACTACAATGAGCAGTTCTTC. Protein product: CASSSRLARGGDYNEQFF. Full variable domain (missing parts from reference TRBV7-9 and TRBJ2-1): DTGVSQNPRHKITKRGQNVTFRCDPISEHNRLYWYRQTLGQGPEFLTYFQNEAQLEKSRLLSDRFSAERPKGSFSTLEIQRTEQGDSAMYLCASSSRLARGGDYNEQFFGPGTRLTVL.

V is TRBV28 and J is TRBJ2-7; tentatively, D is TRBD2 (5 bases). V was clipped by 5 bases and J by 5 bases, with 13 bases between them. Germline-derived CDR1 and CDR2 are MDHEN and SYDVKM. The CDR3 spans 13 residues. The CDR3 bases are TGTGCCAGCAGTCCGCCCCTAGCCCACGAGCAGTACTTC. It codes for CASSPPLAHEQYF.

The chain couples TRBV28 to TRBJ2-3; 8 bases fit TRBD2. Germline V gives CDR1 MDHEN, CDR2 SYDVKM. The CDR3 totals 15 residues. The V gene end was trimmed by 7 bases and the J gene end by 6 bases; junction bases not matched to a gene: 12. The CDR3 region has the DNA TGTGCCAGCACCCCGGAGGGACTAGTATCCGATACGCAGTATTTT. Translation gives CASTPEGLVSDTQYF.

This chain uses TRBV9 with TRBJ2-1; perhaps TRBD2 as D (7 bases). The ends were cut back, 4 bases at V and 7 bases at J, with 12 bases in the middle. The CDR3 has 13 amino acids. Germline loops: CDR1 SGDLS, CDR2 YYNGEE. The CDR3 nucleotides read TGTGCCAGCAGCCCGAGGGGGGGAAATGAGCAGTTCTTC. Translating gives CASSPRGGNEQFF. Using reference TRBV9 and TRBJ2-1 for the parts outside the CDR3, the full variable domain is DSGVTQTPKHLITATGQRVTLRCSPRSGDLSVYWYQQSLDQGLQFLIQYYNGEERAKGNILERFSAQQFPDLHSELNLSSLELGDSALYFCASSPRGGNEQFFGPGTRLTVL.

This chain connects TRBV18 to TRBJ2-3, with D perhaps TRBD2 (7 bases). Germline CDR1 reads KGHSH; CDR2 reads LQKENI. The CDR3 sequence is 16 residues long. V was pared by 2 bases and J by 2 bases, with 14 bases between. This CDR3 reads CASSPGSRGATDTQYF. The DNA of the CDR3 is TGTGCCAGCTCACCAGGAAGCCGGGGGGCCACAGATACGCAGTATTTT.

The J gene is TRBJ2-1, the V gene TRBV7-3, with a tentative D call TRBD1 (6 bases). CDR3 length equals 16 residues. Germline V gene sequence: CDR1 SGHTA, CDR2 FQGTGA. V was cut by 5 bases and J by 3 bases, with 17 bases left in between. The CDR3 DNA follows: TGTGCCAGCAGCCGTACGGGCAGGGGTCTCTACAATGAGCAGTTCTTC. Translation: CASSRTGRGLYNEQFF.

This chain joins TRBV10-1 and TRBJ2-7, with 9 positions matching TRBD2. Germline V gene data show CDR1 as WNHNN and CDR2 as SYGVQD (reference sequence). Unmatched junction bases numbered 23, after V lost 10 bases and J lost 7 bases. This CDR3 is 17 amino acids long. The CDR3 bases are TGCGCCACCATTAGCCCCAATAGCGGGAGTGTTCCATGGGAGCAGTACTTC. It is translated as CATISPNSGSVPWEQYF.

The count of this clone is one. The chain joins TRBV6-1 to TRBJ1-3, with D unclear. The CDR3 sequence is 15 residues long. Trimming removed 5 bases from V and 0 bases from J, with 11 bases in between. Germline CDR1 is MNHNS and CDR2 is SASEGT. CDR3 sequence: CASSWERSSGNTIYF. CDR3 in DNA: TGTGCCAGCAGTTGGGAGCGGAGCTCTGGAAACACCATATATTTT.

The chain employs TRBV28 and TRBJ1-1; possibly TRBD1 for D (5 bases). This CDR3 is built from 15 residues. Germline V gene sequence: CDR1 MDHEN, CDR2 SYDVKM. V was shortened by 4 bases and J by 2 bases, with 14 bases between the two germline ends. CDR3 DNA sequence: TGTGCCAGCAGTTATCCCGGGACCGTAAACACTGAAGCTTTCTTT. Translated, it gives CASSYPGTVNTEAFF.

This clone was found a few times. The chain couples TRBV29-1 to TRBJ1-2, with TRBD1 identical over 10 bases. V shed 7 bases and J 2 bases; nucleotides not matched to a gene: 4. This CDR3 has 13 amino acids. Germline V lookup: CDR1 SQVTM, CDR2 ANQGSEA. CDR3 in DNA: TGCAGCGCCGGACAGGGGGAGAACTATGGCTACACCTTC. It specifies CSAGQGENYGYTF.

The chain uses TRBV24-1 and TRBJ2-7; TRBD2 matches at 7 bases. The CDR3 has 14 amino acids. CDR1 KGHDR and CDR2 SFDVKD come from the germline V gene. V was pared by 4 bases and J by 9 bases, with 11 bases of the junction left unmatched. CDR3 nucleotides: TGTGCCACCAGTGAACCTGGGACTACCCAGGGGCAGTACTTC. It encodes CATSEPGTTQGQYF.

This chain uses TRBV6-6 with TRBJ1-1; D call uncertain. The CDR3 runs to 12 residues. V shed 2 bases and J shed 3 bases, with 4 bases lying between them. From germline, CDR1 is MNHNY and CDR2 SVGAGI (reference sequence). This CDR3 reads CASSYSYTEAFF. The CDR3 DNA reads TGTGCCAGCAGTTACAGTTACACTGAAGCTTTCTTT.

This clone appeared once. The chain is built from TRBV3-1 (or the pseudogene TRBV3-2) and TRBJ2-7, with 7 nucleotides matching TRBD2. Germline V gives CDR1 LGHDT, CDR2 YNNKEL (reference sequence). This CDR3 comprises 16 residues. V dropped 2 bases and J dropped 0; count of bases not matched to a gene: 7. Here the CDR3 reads CASSQRGGAFSYEQYF. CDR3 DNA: TGTGCCAGCAGCCAAAGGGGAGGGGCTTTCTCCTACGAGCAGTACTTC.

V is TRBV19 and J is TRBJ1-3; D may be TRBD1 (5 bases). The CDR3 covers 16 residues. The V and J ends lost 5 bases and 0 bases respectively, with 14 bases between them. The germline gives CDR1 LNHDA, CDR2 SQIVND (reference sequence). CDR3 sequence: CASSLYRDSSGNTIYF. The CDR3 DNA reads TGTGCCAGTAGTCTTTACAGAGACAGCTCTGGAAACACCATATATTTT. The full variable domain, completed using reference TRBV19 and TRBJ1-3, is DGGITQSPKYLFRKEGQNVTLSCEQNLNHDAMYWYRQDPGQGLRLIYYSQIVNDFQKGDIAEGYSVSREKKESFPLTVTSAQKNPTAFYLCASSLYRDSSGNTIYFGEGSWLTVV.

The CDR3 reads CASSLLGTPRDTEAFF. The CDR3, as DNA: TGTGCCAGCAGTTTACTAGGCACCCCGCGGGACACTGAAGCTTTCTTT. This chain connects TRBV27 to TRBJ1-1; D is unclear. Trimming shortened V by 2 bases and J by 3 bases, and 16 bases separated the two germline ends. The CDR3 spans 16 residues. Per the germline V gene, CDR1 is MNHEY and CDR2 is SMNVEV (reference sequence).

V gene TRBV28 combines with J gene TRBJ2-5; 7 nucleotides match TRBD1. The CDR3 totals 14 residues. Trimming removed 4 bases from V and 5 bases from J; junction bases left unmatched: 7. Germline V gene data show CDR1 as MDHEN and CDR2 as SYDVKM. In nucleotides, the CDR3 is TGTGCCAGCAGTTCGACAGGGAAGCTGGAGACCCAGTACTTC. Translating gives CASSSTGKLETQYF. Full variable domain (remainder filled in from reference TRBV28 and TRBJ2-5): DVKVTQSSRYLVKRTGEKVFLECVQDMDHENMFWYRQDPGLGLRLIYFSYDVKMKEKGDIPEGYSVSREKKERFSLILESASTNQTSMYLCASSSTGKLETQYFGPGTRLLVL.

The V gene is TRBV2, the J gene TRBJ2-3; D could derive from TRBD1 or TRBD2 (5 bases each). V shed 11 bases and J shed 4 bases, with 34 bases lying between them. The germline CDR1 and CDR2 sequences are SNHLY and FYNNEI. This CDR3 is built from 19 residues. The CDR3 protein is CASIAAARGGVRLPDTQYF. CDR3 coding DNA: TGTGCCTCGATCGCGGCGGCGAGGGGTGGTGTTCGTCTACCAGATACGCAGTATTTT.

The CDR3 region has the DNA TGTGCCAGCAGCACAGGGTTTAGGAGCAATCAGCCCCAGCATTTT. This codes for CASSTGFRSNQPQHF. The chain combines TRBV11-2 with TRBJ1-5; the D gene is possibly TRBD1 (6 bases). CDR1 and CDR2 from the germline V gene are SGHAT and FQNNGV. The CDR3 spans 15 residues. V was trimmed by 5 bases and J by 1 base, leaving 12 bases between them. Complete variable domain (other parts from reference TRBV11-2 and TRBJ1-5): EAGVAQSPRYKIIEKRQSVAFWCNPISGHATLYWYQQILGQGPKLLIQFQNNGVVDDSQLPKDRFSAERLKGVDSTLKIQPAKLEDSAVYLCASSTGFRSNQPQHFGDGTRLSIL.

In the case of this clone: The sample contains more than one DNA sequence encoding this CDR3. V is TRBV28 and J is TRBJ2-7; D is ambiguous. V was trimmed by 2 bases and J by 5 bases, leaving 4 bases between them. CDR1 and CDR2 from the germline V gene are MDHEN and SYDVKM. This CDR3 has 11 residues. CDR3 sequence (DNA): TGTGCCAGCAGTTTACTGAACGAGCAGTACTTC. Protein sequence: CASSLLNEQYF.

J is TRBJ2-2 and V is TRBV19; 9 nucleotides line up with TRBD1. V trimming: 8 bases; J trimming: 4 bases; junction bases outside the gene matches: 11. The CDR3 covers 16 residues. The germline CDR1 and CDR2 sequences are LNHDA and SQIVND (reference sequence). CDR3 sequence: CASGITGGAGTGELFF. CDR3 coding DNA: TGTGCCAGTGGGATAACAGGGGGCGCGGGCACCGGGGAGCTGTTTTTT.

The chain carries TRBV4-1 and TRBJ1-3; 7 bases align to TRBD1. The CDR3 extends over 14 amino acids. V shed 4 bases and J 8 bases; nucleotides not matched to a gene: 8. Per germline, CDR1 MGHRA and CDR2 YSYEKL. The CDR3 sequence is CASSRDSSEDTIYF. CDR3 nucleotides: TGCGCCAGCAGCCGGGACAGCTCAGAGGACACCATATATTTT.

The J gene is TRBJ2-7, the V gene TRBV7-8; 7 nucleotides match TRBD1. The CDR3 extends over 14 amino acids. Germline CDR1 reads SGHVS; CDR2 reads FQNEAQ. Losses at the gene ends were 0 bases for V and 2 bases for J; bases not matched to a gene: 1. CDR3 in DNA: TGTGCCAGCAGCTTAGCGAGGGGGCCCTACGAGCAGTACTTC. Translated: CASSLARGPYEQYF.

The CDR3 region is CASSGEQVSNEQFF. CDR3 nucleotide sequence: TGTGCCAGCAGCGGCGAACAGGTTTCCAATGAGCAGTTCTTC. This chain uses TRBV5-4 with TRBJ2-1, with a possible D match to TRBD1 (5 bases). Germline CDR1 SGHNT, CDR2 YYREEE (reference sequence). V was trimmed by 4 bases and J by 6 bases, leaving 14 bases between them. This CDR3 contains 14 residues.

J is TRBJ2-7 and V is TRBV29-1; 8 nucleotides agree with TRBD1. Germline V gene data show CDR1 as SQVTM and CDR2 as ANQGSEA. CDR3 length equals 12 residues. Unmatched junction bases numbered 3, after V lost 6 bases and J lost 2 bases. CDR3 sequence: CSVRTGPYEQYF. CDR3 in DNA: TGCAGCGTCCGGACAGGGCCCTACGAGCAGTACTTC.